This is a list of T cell receptor beta chains from one sample in a study of PD-1 blockade in mismatch repair-deficient tumors. Libraries were prepared by immunoSEQ multiplex PCR; TCRdb keeps only in-frame clonotypes and omits some of them. Of some 48,000 clones in the sample, around 77% were seen once. The sample consisted of PBMCs, taken before pembrolizumab treatment. The origin of the receptors is an adult with mismatch repair-deficient cancer. CDR3s include the opening cysteine and the closing phenylalanine or tryptophan. D genes are given only for firm matches. A clone size is listed for some rows: how often the clone was seen (once, few, many), or a class if it is expanded.

CASSLLAGVMAENIQYF	TGTGCCAGCAGCCTCCTAGCGGGAGTGATGGCTGAAAACATTCAGTACTTC	NA	TRBJ2-4	TRBD2	TRBV11-2
CASSPLDGGDYGYTF	TGTGCCAGTAGTCCCCTAGACGGCGGAGACTATGGCTACACCTTC	NA	TRBJ1-2	NA	TRBV19
CASSLSSYNEQFF	TGTGCCAGTTCTCTGAGCTCCTACAATGAGCAGTTCTTC	NA	TRBJ2-1	NA	TRBV2
CASRGGQGAYEQYF	TGTGCCAGCAGGGGGGGACAAGGGGCCTACGAGCAGTACTTC	NA	TRBJ2-7	NA	TRBV28
CASSLRDSDNEQFF	TGTGCCAGCAGTTTAAGGGACTCCGACAATGAGCAGTTCTTC	NA	TRBJ2-1	NA	TRBV28
CASSFALNTEAFF	TGTGCCAGCAGCTTCGCCCTGAACACTGAAGCTTTCTTT	NA	TRBJ1-1	NA	TRBV5-4
CASSREHEGYGYTF	TGCGCCAGCAGCCGTGAGCACGAAGGTTATGGCTACACCTTC	NA	TRBJ1-2	NA	TRBV5-1
CASSVGLGDAYNEQFF	TGTGCCAGCAGCGTAGGTCTGGGAGACGCCTACAATGAGCAGTTCTTC	NA	TRBJ2-1	NA	TRBV9
CASSLMNTEAFF	TGTGCCAGCAGCCTCATGAACACTGAAGCTTTCTTT	NA	TRBJ1-1	NA	TRBV9
CASSLRTGTYEQYF	TGTGCCAGCAGCTTAAGAACAGGGACCTACGAGCAGTACTTC	NA	TRBJ2-7	NA	TRBV7-9
CASSRGHNQPQHF	TGTGCCAGCAGCAGGGGGCACAATCAGCCCCAGCATTTT	NA	TRBJ1-5	TRBD1	TRBV9
CASSLGHATNGYTF	TGTGCCAGCAGTTTGGGACACGCAACGAACGGCTACACCTTC	few	TRBJ1-2	NA	TRBV27
CASSLVLAKSTDTQYF	TGTGCCAGCAGCTTGGTGCTAGCGAAGAGCACAGATACGCAGTATTTT	NA	TRBJ2-3	NA	TRBV5-6
CASSLYTGIGNQPQHF	TGTGCCAGCAGCTTATACACCGGGATCGGCAATCAGCCCCAGCATTTT	once	TRBJ1-5	NA	TRBV7-8
CSVGAGGDYGYTF	TGCAGCGTTGGGGCAGGGGGGGACTATGGCTACACCTTC	NA	TRBJ1-2	TRBD1	TRBV29-1
CAWSATLAGVKETQYF	TGTGCCTGGAGTGCCACACTAGCGGGAGTGAAAGAGACCCAGTACTTC	once	TRBJ2-5	TRBD2	TRBV30
CASTLGGAQGAWSGKPQHF	TGTGCCAGTACCCTGGGTGGGGCGCAGGGGGCATGGTCTGGTAAGCCCCAGCATTTT	NA	TRBJ1-5	TRBD1	TRBV28
CASSFGGNRPQHF	TGTGCCAGCAGTTTTGGCGGGAATCGGCCCCAGCATTTT	NA	TRBJ1-5	NA	TRBV27
CASSPFRQLAVGPDTQYF	TGTGCCAGCAGCCCATTCCGACAACTAGCGGTGGGGCCAGATACGCAGTATTTT	NA	TRBJ2-3	TRBD2	TRBV9
CASSSRETSTDTQYF	TGTGCCAGCAGCTCTCGTGAGACTAGCACAGATACGCAGTATTTT	NA	TRBJ2-3	NA	TRBV7-2
CASSLAGRGTSYNEQFF	TGCGCCAGCAGCTTGGCCGGTCGCGGGACAAGCTACAATGAGCAGTTCTTC	NA	TRBJ2-1	NA	TRBV5-1
CASSLWGGELFF	TGTGCCAGCAGTTTATGGGGCGGGGAGCTGTTTTTT	NA	TRBJ2-2	NA	TRBV27
CSVEGPPNEQFF	TGCAGCGTTGAAGGACCCCCGAATGAGCAGTTCTTC	NA	TRBJ2-1	NA	TRBV29-1
CASIGTLNTEAFF	TGTGCCAGCATTGGGACCTTGAACACTGAAGCTTTCTTT	once	TRBJ1-1	NA	TRBV2